This TCR beta chain appears in the sequencing data of a study of post-analysis software for immune sequencing data (dated by TCRdb to between 2014 and 2017). As for the study more broadly: Recorded disease courses included relapsing-remitting, secondary progressive and progressive-relapsing multiple sclerosis, with some patients lacking subtype annotation. The patient repertoires were set against eleven to twelve previously published healthy control repertoires from donors whose ages ranged from roughly 6 to 27 years. A subset of samples was prepared in parallel using single-end sample barcoding, then pooled and co-amplified after Illumina adapter ligation.

TCR beta repertoires were profiled from peripheral blood of about a dozen young patients with multiple sclerosis to demonstrate the VDJtools post-analysis software. The multiple sclerosis patients were children and adolescents between about 6 and 16 years of age. About this clonotype: Its antigen remains undetermined. No much larger clone exists at a distance of one base, and base qualities are not known.

Study-wide conclusions, independent of this receptor: Direct clustering with F measure revealed strong co-clustering of samples prepared in the same batch, which led to a batch-effect correction. A handful of TRBV segments, including TRBV5-6, TRBV5-1 and TRBV20-1, were significantly more frequent in patients than controls. Normalized Chao1 diversity was significantly lower in multiple sclerosis patients than controls, suggesting substantial peripheral T-cell clonal expansion. The control group was slightly older than the multiple sclerosis patient group.

Libraries were built with PCR. The data were produced on an Illumina HiSeq 2500. To reduce PCR and sequencing biases, unique molecular identifiers were built into the TCR beta cDNA libraries. Every 1 to 10 million input T cells yielded around 500,000 cDNA molecules, meaning each molecule approximated one T cell. The same protocol used for the earlier healthy control dataset was applied to prepare and sequence the patient libraries. Within a given batch, samples were prepared together, multiplexed and sequenced on the same HiSeq lane. Per the authors' processing: MIGEC handled the raw barcoded reads, throwing out single-read molecular identifier groups before consensus assembly and CDR3 extraction. VDJtools was used for post-analysis of the clonotype tables, and diversity was normalized by down-sampling every dataset to the size of the smallest sample. In repertoire overlap clustering, CDR3 amino acid sequences, but not nucleotide sequences, were matched to correct batch-related cross-sample contamination. TCRdb took the public reads, trimmed them with fastp at Q25, ran MiXCR for clone calling and kept in-frame beta chains. Each record represents a unique CDR3 protein, reported with the most common genes and DNA among its rows. The V and J calls and clone size come from TCRdb's table, not from the authors' own analysis. The sample yields 750,000 to 900,000 distinct CDR3 sequences; around 42% were counted once. The top ten clonotypes cover 4.9% of the sample.

The CDR3 has 16 amino acids, counting the end cysteine and phenylalanine. Only CDR3 DNA is held: 48 bases, read in frame from base 1. Trimming leaves V shorter by 0 bases and J shorter by 6 bases, with the junction holding 8 bases beyond the gene matches. Via the germline V gene (reference sequence), CDR1 is DFQATT and CDR2 SNEGSKA. The V gene is TRBV20-1 and the J gene is TRBJ2-1; 10 junctional bases match TRBD2. This TCR was sampled from a girl between 5 and 17 years old with multiple sclerosis. Material for sequencing was blood. The CDR3 sequence is CSAREPLAGETNEQFF. The DNA sequence follows: TGCAGTGCTAGAGAGCCCCTAGCGGGAGAAACCAATGAGCAGTTCTTC.